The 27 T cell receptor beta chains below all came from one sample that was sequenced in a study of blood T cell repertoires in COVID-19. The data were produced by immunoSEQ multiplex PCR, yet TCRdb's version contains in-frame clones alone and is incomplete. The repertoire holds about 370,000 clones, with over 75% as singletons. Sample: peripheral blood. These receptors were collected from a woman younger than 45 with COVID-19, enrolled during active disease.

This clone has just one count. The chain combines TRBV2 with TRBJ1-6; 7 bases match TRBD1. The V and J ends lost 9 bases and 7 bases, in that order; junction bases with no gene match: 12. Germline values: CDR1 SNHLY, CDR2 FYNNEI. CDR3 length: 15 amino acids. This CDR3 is CASGRQGPGNSPLHF. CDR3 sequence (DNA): TGTGCCAGTGGAAGACAGGGTCCGGGAAATTCACCCCTCCACTTT.

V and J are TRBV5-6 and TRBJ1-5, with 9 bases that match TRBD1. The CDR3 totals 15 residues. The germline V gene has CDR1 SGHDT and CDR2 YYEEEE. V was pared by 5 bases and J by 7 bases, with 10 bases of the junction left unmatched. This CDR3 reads CASRGGTGPSQPQHF. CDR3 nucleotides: TGTGCCAGCAGGGGCGGGACAGGGCCTAGCCAGCCCCAGCATTTT.

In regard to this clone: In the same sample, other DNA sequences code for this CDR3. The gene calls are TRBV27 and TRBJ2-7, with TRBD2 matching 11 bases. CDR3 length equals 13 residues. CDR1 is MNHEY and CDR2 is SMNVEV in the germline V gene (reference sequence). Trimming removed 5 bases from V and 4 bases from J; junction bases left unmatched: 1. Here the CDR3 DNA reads TGTGCCAGCAGTCTAGCGGGAGGTTACGAGCAGTACTTC. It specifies CASSLAGGYEQYF.

CDR3 sequence (DNA): TGTGCCAGCAGCGTAGGTAGCGGGAGTATCAATGAGCAGTTCTTC. It yields the protein CASSVGSGSINEQFF. The V call is TRBV9, the J call TRBJ2-1; TRBD2 agrees at 9 bases. The germline V gene encodes CDR1 SGDLS and CDR2 YYNGEE. The CDR3 spans 15 residues. After removal of 0 bases from V and 6 bases from J, the junction contained 4 bases not matched to a gene.

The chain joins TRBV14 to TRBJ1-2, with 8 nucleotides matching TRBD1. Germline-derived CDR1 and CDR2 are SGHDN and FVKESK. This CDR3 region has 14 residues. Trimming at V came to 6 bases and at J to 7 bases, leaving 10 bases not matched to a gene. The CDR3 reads CASRGDRGKSGYTF. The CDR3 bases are TGTGCCAGCAGAGGCGACAGGGGAAAAAGTGGCTACACCTTC.

CDR3: CASSLGQGLNQPQHF. The CDR3, as DNA: TGTGCCAGCAGCTTGGGACAGGGTTTAAATCAGCCCCAGCATTTT. The chain combines TRBV9 with TRBJ1-5; 9 positions match TRBD1. Germline V CDR1 and CDR2: SGDLS, YYNGEE. This CDR3 is 15 amino acids long. Trimming cost V 4 bases and J 4 bases; bases outside gene matches: 6.

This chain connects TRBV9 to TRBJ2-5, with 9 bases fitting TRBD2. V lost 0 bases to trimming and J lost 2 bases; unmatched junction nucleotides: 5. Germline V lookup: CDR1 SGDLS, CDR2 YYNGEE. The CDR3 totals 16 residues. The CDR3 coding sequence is TGTGCCAGCAGCGTAGACCCAGCGGGGGGACAAGAGACCCAGTACTTC. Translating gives CASSVDPAGGQETQYF.

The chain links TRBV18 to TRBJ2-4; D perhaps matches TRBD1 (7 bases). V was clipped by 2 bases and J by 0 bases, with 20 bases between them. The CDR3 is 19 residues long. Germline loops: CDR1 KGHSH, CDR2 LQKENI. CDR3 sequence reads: CASSPVQFAGQLAKNIQYF. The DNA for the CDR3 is TGTGCCAGCTCACCAGTTCAGTTTGCGGGACAGCTAGCCAAAAACATTCAGTACTTC.

The DNA for the CDR3 is TGTGCCAGCTTCAAGGGGCTGTCTGGGGCCAACGTCCTGACTTTC. As protein: CASFKGLSGANVLTF. The chain recombines TRBV2 with TRBJ2-6; perhaps TRBD1 as D (5 bases). This CDR3 is built from 15 residues. Germline V CDR1 and CDR2: SNHLY, FYNNEI. With 8 bases removed from V and 1 base from J, the gap between germline ends came to 12 bases.

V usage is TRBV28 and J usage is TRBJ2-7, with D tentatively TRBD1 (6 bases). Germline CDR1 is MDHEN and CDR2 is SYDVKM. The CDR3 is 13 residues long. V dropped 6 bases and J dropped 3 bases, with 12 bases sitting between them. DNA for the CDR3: TGTGCCAGCAGCGGTCAGGGGATCTACGAGCAGTACTTC. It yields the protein CASSGQGIYEQYF.

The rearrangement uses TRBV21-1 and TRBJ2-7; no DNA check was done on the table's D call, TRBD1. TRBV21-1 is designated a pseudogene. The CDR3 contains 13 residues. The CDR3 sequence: CASRRTGENEQYF. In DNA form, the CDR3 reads TGTGCCAGCCGAAGGACAGGGGAAAACGAGCAGTACTTC.

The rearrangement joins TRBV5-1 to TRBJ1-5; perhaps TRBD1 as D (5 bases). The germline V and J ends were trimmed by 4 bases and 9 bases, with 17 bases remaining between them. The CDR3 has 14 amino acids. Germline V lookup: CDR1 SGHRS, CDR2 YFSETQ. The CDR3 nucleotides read TGCGCCAGCAGCCCTGACGGGGGGACGAGGCCCCAGCATTTT. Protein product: CASSPDGGTRPQHF.

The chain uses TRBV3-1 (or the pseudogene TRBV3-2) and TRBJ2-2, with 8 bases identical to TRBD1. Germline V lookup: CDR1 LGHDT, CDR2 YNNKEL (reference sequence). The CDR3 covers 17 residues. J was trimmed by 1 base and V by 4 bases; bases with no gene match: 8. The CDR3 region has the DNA TGTGCCAGCAGCCCCGACAGGGGACAACTGAACACCGGGGAGCTGTTTTTT. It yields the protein CASSPDRGQLNTGELFF.

CDR3 nucleotide sequence: TGCGCCAGCAGCCAAGATTTTAGCGAAGGCACTATGAAGACCCAGTACTTC. Protein sequence: CASSQDFSEGTMKTQYF. The V and J genes are TRBV4-1 and TRBJ2-5; tentatively, D is TRBD2 (5 bases). The V end lost 0 bases, the J end lost 6 bases, and 20 bases lay between the germline ends. Germline-derived CDR1 and CDR2 are MGHRA and YSYEKL. The CDR3 is made up of 17 amino acids.

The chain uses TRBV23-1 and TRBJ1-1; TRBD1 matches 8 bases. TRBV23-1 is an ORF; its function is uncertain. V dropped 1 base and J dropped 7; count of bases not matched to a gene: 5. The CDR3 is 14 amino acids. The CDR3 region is CASSQWGQDFEAFF. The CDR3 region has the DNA TGCGCCAGCAGTCAATGGGGACAGGACTTTGAAGCTTTCTTT.

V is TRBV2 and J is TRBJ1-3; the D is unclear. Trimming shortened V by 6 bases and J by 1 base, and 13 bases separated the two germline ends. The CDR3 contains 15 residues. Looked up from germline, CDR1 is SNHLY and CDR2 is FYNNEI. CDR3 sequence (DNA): TGTGCCAGCAGGGACTCGGTAGGGTCTGGAAACACCATATATTTT. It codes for CASRDSVGSGNTIYF. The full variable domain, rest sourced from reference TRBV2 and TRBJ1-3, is EPEVTQTPSHQVTQMGQEVILRCVPISNHLYFYWYRQILGQKVEFLVSFYNNEISEKSEIFDDQFSVERPDGSNFTLKIRSTKLEDSAMYFCASRDSVGSGNTIYFGEGSWLTVV.

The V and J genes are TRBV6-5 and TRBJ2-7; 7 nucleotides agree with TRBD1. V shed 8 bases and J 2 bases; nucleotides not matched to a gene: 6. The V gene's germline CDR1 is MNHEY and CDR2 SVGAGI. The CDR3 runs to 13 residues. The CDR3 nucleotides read TGTGCCAGCGGCGACAGGGCCGCCTACGAGCAGTACTTC. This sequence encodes CASGDRAAYEQYF.

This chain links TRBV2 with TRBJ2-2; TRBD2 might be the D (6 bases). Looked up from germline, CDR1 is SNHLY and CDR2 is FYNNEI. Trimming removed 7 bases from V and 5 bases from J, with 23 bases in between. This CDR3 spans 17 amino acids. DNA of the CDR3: TGTGCCAGCACCTTCGCCTCCGTTACAGCGGGTACCGGGGAGCTGTTTTTT. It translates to CASTFASVTAGTGELFF.

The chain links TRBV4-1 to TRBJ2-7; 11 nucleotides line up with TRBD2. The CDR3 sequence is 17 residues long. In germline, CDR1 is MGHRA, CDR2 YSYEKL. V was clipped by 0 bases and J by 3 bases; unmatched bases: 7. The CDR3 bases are TGCGCCAGCAGCCAAGATTACGGGACTAGCGGTCACTACGAGCAGTACTTC. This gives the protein CASSQDYGTSGHYEQYF.

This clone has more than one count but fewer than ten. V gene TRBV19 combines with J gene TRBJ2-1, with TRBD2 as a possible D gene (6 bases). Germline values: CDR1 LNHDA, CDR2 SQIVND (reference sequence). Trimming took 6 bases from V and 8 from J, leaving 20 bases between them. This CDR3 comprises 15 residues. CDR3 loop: CASSETRRPVHEQFF. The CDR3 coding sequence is TGTGCCAGTAGCGAGACTAGAAGGCCCGTCCATGAGCAGTTCTTC.

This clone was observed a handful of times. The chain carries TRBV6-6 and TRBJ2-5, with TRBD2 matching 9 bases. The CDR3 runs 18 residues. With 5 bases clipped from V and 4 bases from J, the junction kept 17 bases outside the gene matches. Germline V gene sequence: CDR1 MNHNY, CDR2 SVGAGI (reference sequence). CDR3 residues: CASSPLTSGVQEGETQYF. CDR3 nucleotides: TGTGCCAGCAGTCCGTTGACTAGCGGAGTTCAAGAAGGAGAGACCCAGTACTTC.

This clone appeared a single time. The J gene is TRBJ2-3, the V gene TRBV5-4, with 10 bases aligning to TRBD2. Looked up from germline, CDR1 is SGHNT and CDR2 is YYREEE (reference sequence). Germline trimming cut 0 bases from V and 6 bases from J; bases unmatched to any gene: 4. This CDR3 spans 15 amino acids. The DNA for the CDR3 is TGTGCCAGCAGCTTGGCTAGCGGGAGCTGGGATACGCAGTATTTT. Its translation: CASSLASGSWDTQYF.

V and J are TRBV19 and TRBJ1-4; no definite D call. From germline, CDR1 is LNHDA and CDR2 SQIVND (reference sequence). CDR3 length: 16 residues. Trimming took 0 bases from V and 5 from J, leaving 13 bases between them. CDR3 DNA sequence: TGTGCCAGTAGTATAGAGGGAGGGCAGCTCAATGAAAAACTGTTTTTT. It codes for CASSIEGGQLNEKLFF.

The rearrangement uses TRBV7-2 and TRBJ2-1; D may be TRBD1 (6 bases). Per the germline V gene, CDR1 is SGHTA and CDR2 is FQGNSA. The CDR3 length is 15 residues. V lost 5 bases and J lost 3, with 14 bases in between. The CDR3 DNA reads TGTGCCAGCAGCGTCATGCCAGGGGTCTACAATGAGCAGTTCTTC. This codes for CASSVMPGVYNEQFF.

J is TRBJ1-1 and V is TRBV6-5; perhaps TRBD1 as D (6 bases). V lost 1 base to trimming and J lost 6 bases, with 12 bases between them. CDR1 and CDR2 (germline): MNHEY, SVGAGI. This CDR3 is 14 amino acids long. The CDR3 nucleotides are TGTGCCAGCAGTTACTATGGGGGCTCCGCTGAAGCTTTCTTT. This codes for CASSYYGGSAEAFF.

CDR3 DNA: TGTGCCAGCAGCTCCCGGGAAAGCTCCTATAATTCACCCCTCCACTTT. Its translation: CASSSRESSYNSPLHF. V and J are TRBV13 and TRBJ1-6; D is uncertain. CDR3 length equals 16 residues. Between the trimmed V and J ends, which lost 4 bases and 0 bases, there was a span of 10 bases. Germline V gene sequence: CDR1 PRHDT, CDR2 FYEKMQ (reference sequence).

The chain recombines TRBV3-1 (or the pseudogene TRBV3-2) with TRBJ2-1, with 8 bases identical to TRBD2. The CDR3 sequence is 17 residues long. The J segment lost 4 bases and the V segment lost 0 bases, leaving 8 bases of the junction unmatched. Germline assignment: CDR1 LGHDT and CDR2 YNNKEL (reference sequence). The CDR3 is CASSQDTGLAGYNEQFF. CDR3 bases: TGTGCCAGCAGCCAAGATACCGGACTAGCTGGGTACAATGAGCAGTTCTTC.